A single sample gave rise to the 3 T cell receptor delta chains below, sequenced in a study of delta chains in infants with herpesvirus infections. PBMC RNA was reverse transcribed using gamma-chain- and delta-chain-specific primers. TCRdb reapplied CATT to the RT-PCR reads. Among 2,500 to 4,000 delta-chain clones listed, less than 35% were seen once. This sample comprised peripheral blood, obtained at time point 3 of longitudinal follow-up. These receptors all stem from a human donor who was a Ugandan infant, either HIV-exposed or HIV-unexposed (not recorded which).

This clone was seen a handful of times. The genes are TRDV1 and TRDJ1, with TRDD3 matching over 13 bases. The V gene's germline CDR1 is TSWWSYY and CDR2 QGS. The length of the CDR3 is 21 residues. The junction had 13 bases not matched to a gene; V was cut back by 0 bases and J by 0 bases. The CDR3 sequence: CALGELPMILGDTGYTDKLIF. CDR3 coding DNA: TGTGCTCTTGGGGAACTTCCTATGATACTGGGGGATACGGGGTACACCGATAAACTCATCTTT.

The CDR3, as DNA: TGTGCTCTTGGGGATCCACCCTTTGTCACTGGGGGATACGCGTATCCTGTCGCAACCGATAAACTCATCTTT. Residues: CALGDPPFVTGGYAYPVATDKLIF. V usage is TRDV1 and J usage is TRDJ1; 13 bases align to TRDD3. The germline CDR1 and CDR2 sequences are TSWWSYY and QGS. After removal of 3 bases from V and 2 bases from J, the junction contained 27 bases not matched to a gene. The CDR3 is made up of 24 amino acids.

This sequence joins TRDV1 and TRDJ1; D might be TRDD2 (6 bases). Germline V lookup: CDR1 TSWWSYY, CDR2 QGS. Trimming removed 7 bases from V and 0 bases from J, with 30 bases in between. This CDR3 is 20 amino acids long. For the CDR3, the DNA is TGTGCTCTTGTACACGCTCCTACCTTGTACTGGTGCCTCTACACCGATAAACTCATCTTT. This gives the protein CALVHAPTLYWCLYTDKLIF.